This TCR beta chain was recorded in a study of cytomegalovirus exposure and HLA in healthy donors (dated by TCRdb to 2016 to 2017). Broadly, across the study: According to an earlier analysis of 550 to 700 of the donors, 150 million to 200 million T cells yielded 95 million to 140 million unique TCR beta sequences and approximately 300 Gb of sequence data. An early release covering roughly 640 HLA-typed donors comprised about 290 gigabases of sequencing data and 85 million to 100 million unique TCR sequences. Of the 300 to 450 genotyped donors, approximately 83% fell in the genetic ancestry cluster associated with self-reported Caucasian donors. The study aimed to test whether cataloging public T cell receptors could reveal signatures of past pathogen exposure. The study profiled the T cell repertoires of 666 subjects by immunosequencing and related them to cytomegalovirus serostatus. In addition to the first cohort of around 670 subjects, a separate validation cohort of 100 to 150 different subjects was used. High-throughput TCR immunosequencing, statistical association of individual TCRs with disease status, and machine learning were combined to predict cytomegalovirus infection status. A later analysis re-examined previously published TCR beta repertoires from over 500 donors and added high-resolution HLA genotyping to investigate patterns of TCR occurrence. The later analysis used no new phenotypic data to find candidate immune exposures, relying instead on TCR beta sequences and their occurrence across donors. An earlier analysis of nearly 600 of the donors applied high-throughput TCR beta sequencing to assess whether each TCR beta V gene segment acted as functional or pseudogenic. Donor age, sex, ethnicity and CMV serostatus were compiled alongside the repertoire data. Genome-wide SNP genotypes for about 65% of the 666 donors were used in a later genetic analysis, which treated that subset as a discovery cohort. Every discovery cohort repertoire had been produced on one sequencing platform. Both class I and class II loci were covered by HLA typing, at four-digit resolution. Typing coverage differed by locus: A, B, C, DRB1 and DQB1 were typed in roughly 620-630 donors, DQA1 in approximately 520, DPA1 in over 600, and DPB1 in 472. Four or five DR-DQ haplotypes were handled as single units for association and clustering, since linkage in the cohort was strong. Across approximately 400 genotyped donors of the cohort, an average of roughly 230,000 unique TCR beta nucleotide sequences per donor were sequenced, and roughly 20% of those sequences were non-productive.

As regards this clone: What this receptor recognizes is not known. One base away there is no much larger clone; base qualities are not given.

Results and caveats for the whole study, not just this receptor: Immune exposure information for the cohort was limited to CMV serostatus. Cytomegalovirus status was reported to be diagnosed by the classifier with high specificity and sensitivity in both the original and validation cohorts. The study listed 164 TCR beta chains as associated with cytomegalovirus. Roughly uniform sequencing depth across donors was assumed in presence/absence analyses, although this assumption may not hold. Because counts were too low, around 17 rarely observed V segments, including chromosome 9 orphons, were left out of the earlier analysis of roughly 600 of the donors. The sequencing pipeline was judged likely to have produced a cluster of highly shared sequence variants as a technical artifact. In a later analysis, TCR association rates were found to vary across HLA loci, with the most associated TCRs seen for DRB1 alleles and the fewest for HLA-C alleles. Across donors, most TCR sequences were observed very rarely, whereas some public TCRs were present in many individuals. Because HLA typing was unavailable for some donors at each locus, only the typed subset was used in association tests. When HLA alleles, especially DR and DQ, strongly co-occurred, TCR associations were difficult to assign to individual alleles. Broadly in line with IMGT annotations, most TCR beta V segments showed up in productive rearrangements about 90% or about 30% of the time in an earlier analysis of 450 to 600 of the donors. Some IMGT-functional V segments, including TRBV6-2 and TRBV6-3, could not be distinguished by the 87-base-pair reads and were therefore excluded. V-gene and J-gene trimming of TCR beta chains was associated with a missense DCLRE1C variant in a later genetic analysis, and the association was replicated in an independent cohort. Correlated functional status among segregating V segments might be attributable to linkage disequilibrium, but an unknown experimental factor could not be ruled out. In this cohort, only TCR beta chains were sequenced, and detectable features were limited by the absence of alpha or paired-chain data. A further reported finding was that TCR beta sequences accurately predicted the HLA-A and HLA-B alleles for most subjects in the first cohort. It was suggested by the authors that the approach could potentially be generalized to other disease states and immunological phenotypes. According to a later analysis, most CMV-associated TCR beta chains appeared to be HLA-restricted, and the HLA associations seemed to be driven largely by CMV exposure. In a later analysis, several top co-occurrence clusters were reported to appear linked to parvovirus B19, influenza, CMV and Epstein-Barr virus. Compared with equally common non-associated chains, HLA-associated TCR beta chains in a later analysis were more clonally expanded and had lower generation probabilities. A later genetic analysis reported fewer N-insertions in productive TCRs among donors in an Asian-associated ancestry cluster than the roughly 620-donor mean. Three of the identified cytomegalovirus-associated TCR beta chains were confirmed in vitro to be specific for cytomegalovirus antigens. At a false discovery rate of 0.05, a later analysis linked 15,000 to 20,000 TCR beta sequences to specific HLA alleles.

Libraries were constructed by the immunoSEQ multiplex PCR assay. A mixture of 60 forward primers for TCR Vbeta segments and 13 reverse primers for TCR Jbeta segments was used in the multiplex PCR. The CDR3 region of rearranged TCR beta genes was amplified from genomic DNA with a multiplex PCR assay. The amplified TCR beta libraries were sequenced on the Illumina HiSeq System as 87-base-pair reads. Per the authors' processing: A later analysis tallied around 82 million unique TCR beta chains across the 660 or so repertoires, and some 10 million of those chains were shared by two or more donors. Raw reads were error-corrected and collapsed into unique sequences with a nearest-neighbor algorithm that merged closely related sequences to remove PCR and sequencing errors. Alignment of CDR3 sequences to IMGT reference sequences was used to assign V, D and J gene segments. For a sequence to be retained, a match of at least six nucleotides to both a V gene segment and a J gene segment was required. Rearrangements were classified as productive when the CDR3 lacked stop codons and remained in frame with V and J, and all other rearrangements were classified as non-productive. Following IMGT convention, CDR3 was defined as the stretch from the second conserved V-encoded cysteine up to the conserved J-encoded phenylalanine. The earlier analysis of about 610 of the donors excluded sequences that lacked an unambiguous match to a single V gene segment. An earlier analysis of over 450 of the donors classified V segments as functional when productive rearrangements were above 56.7% and as segregating when the standard deviation between donors was above 5%. To diagnose cytomegalovirus status from the catalog of TCR beta chain sequences, a statistical classification framework was built. In a later analysis, TCR nucleotide sequences were compared against IMGT/GENE-DB human TR gene sequences so that V and J genes could be assigned. The TCRdist pipeline was used in a later analysis to assign CDR3 sequences and most-parsimonious VDJ recombination scenarios. In a later analysis, every TCR beta chain was defined by the combination of its CDR3 amino acid sequence and its V-gene family, and reads without a unique V-gene family were dropped. As a way to deal with suspected cross-contamination and a sequencing artifact, a later analysis dropped 500 to 700 nucleotide sequences that were highly shared and had low generation probability. A later analysis calculated a clonal expansion index for each public chain from normalized within-repertoire ranks of inferred template counts. In a later analysis, generation probabilities were computed using a VDJ recombination model fitted to out-of-frame rearrangements, and the results were checked against IGoR. In a later analysis, hypergeometric tests were used to score TCR-TCR, TCR-HLA and TCR-CMV co-occurrence, with a repertoire-size bias correction applied to TCR pairs. False discovery rates were estimated in a later analysis by permuting HLA or CMV assignments 20 times. In a later analysis, co-occurring TCRs were grouped using DBSCAN, and TCRdist sequence similarity was added for clustering within HLA-allele-positive subsets. For co-occurrence clustering, repertoires with fewer than 30,000 or more than 120,000 public chains were excluded, along with roughly 5 repertoires with anomalous nucleotide sharing. In its TCRdb copy, this immuneACCESS table keeps in-frame sequences only and misses some clones. Where compared with another copy, unresolved V genes explain less than half of these, and the others have no known cause. V, J and clone size reflect that table, while D and trimming were determined from the DNA. The sample records approximately 240,000 clones, about 80% of which are singletons. 0.55% to 0.7% of the sample is held by the ten biggest clonotypes.

V is cut by 6 bases and J by 5 bases, and the space between the germline ends is 11 bases. Including cysteine and phenylalanine, the CDR3 has 13 amino acids. The retained sequence is limited to the CDR3, 39 bases, with the frame set at the first base. Per the germline V gene (reference sequence), MNHNY is the CDR1 and SVGAGI is the CDR2. The cohort consisted of hundreds of healthy bone marrow donors. At the time of sampling, all cohort members were nominally healthy, though unrecorded immune exposures were likely present. The donor tested CMV seronegative and was one of the 352 seronegative cohort members. A peripheral blood sample was collected from each donor, and TCR beta sequencing was performed on peripheral blood mononuclear cells. The Qiagen DNeasy Blood Extraction Kit was used to extract genomic DNA from the blood cell samples.

The source is a woman aged 40 to 50 in good health and CMV-seronegative. The chain is made from TRBV6-6 and TRBJ1-5; the D gene is perhaps TRBD1, from 6 matching bases. The sample was PBMCs. The DNA sequence is TGTGCCAGCAGCCCCGACAGGTATCAGCCCCAGCATTTT. The resulting protein is CASSPDRYQPQHF.